The 29 T cell receptor beta chains given below trace back to one sample, sequenced in a study of T and B cells in COVID-19 patients. Each TRB amplification used roughly 230-550 ng of genomic DNA from blood. Multiplex PCR with BIOMED2 TRB-A/B primer pools amplified TRB rearrangements. TCRdb called the multiplex PCR reads again in MiXCR, with one record for every CDR3 protein. The table records fewer than 15,000 distinct CDR3 sequences, 25% of them present only once. The specimen was blood. Receptor source: a human donor who had recovered from COVID-19.

By share, this clonotype counts as medium-sized. The chain recombines TRBV19 with TRBJ1-6; possibly TRBD1 for D (5 bases). Germline V gene lookup returns CDR1 LNHDA and CDR2 SQIVND (reference sequence). This CDR3 comprises 15 residues. V lost 5 bases and J lost 11, with 19 bases in between. The CDR3 spells CASSSREFLDPPLHF. In DNA, the CDR3 is TGTGCCAGTAGTTCCAGGGAGTTTCTAGATCCACCCCTCCACTTT.

This clonotype has ten or more counts. V usage is TRBV12-3 or TRBV12-4 and J usage is TRBJ2-7; D not resolved. V was clipped by 3 bases and J by 4 bases, with 4 bases between them. The CDR3 contains 11 residues. CDR3 amino acids: CASSFGYEQYF. The CDR3 coding sequence is TGTGCCAGCAGTTTTGGGTACGAGCAGTACTTC.

This clonotype was picked up a small number of times. This chain links TRBV7-6 with TRBJ2-7, with 8 positions matching TRBD2. CDR1 SGHVS and CDR2 FNYEAQ come from the germline V gene. CDR3 length: 11 residues. After removal of 5 bases from V and 7 bases from J, the junction contained 1 base not matched to a gene. CDR3 DNA sequence: TGTGCCAGCAGCCGGGGGGGGGAGCAGTACTTC. Protein: CASSRGGEQYF.

This clonotype has just a few counts. The CDR3: CASSSSGTPDTQYF. CDR3 in DNA: TGTGCCAGCAGCTCCTCCGGGACCCCAGATACGCAGTATTTT. This chain joins TRBV7-9 and TRBJ2-3; D is tentatively TRBD1 or TRBD2 (5 bases each). V lost 4 bases and J 4 bases, leaving 12 bases between the germline ends. CDR1 and CDR2 (germline): SEHNR, FQNEAQ (reference sequence). CDR3 length: 14 residues.

The chain recombines TRBV4-1 with TRBJ2-3; 12 nucleotides match TRBD2. Germline values: CDR1 MGHRA, CDR2 YSYEKL. The CDR3 length is 17 residues. V gave up 1 base and J gave up 1 base; unmatched junction bases: 3. The CDR3 region is CASSQVASGGGTDTQYF. CDR3 DNA: TGCGCCAGCAGCCAAGTGGCTAGCGGGGGGGGCACAGATACGCAGTATTTT.

This clonotype is classed as medium-sized (0.01 to 0.1%). This sequence joins TRBV15 and TRBJ2-5; D is tentatively TRBD1 or TRBD2 (5 bases each). Between the trimmed V and J ends, which lost 5 bases and 1 base, there was a span of 11 bases. Germline V gives CDR1 LNHNV, CDR2 YYDKDF (reference sequence). The CDR3 sequence is 14 residues long. The CDR3 protein is CATSSPGLQETQYF. The CDR3 region has the DNA TGTGCCACCAGCTCTCCGGGGCTCCAAGAGACCCAGTACTTC.

V is TRBV20-1 and J is TRBJ2-3, with a possible D match to TRBD2 (5 bases). Trimming took off 6 bases at V and 4 bases at J, with 11 bases between the two ends. The CDR3 totals 12 residues. CDR1 DFQATT and CDR2 SNEGSKA come from the germline V gene (reference sequence). CDR3 sequence reads: CSADEGPDTQYF. CDR3 coding DNA: TGCAGTGCAGACGAGGGCCCAGATACGCAGTATTTT.

The V gene is TRBV7-9, the J gene TRBJ2-2; 14 bases map to TRBD2. The V gene's germline CDR1 is SEHNR and CDR2 FQNEAQ (reference sequence). This CDR3 comprises 22 residues. V lost 1 base to trimming and J lost 0 bases; unmatched junction nucleotides: 13. DNA for the CDR3: TGTGCCAGCAGCTTAGAGGATGAGGGACTAGCGGGGGCCTACGCGAACACCGGGGAGCTGTTTTTT. Residues: CASSLEDEGLAGAYANTGELFF.

This clonotype is deemed medium-sized. V is TRBV27 and J is TRBJ2-7, with no clear D. Looked up from germline, CDR1 is MNHEY and CDR2 is SMNVEV (reference sequence). This CDR3 has 16 amino acids. V lost 0 bases and J lost 0, with 12 bases in between. The CDR3 DNA sequence: TGTGCCAGCAGTTTATCCGCTGAATGGGTCTCCTACGAGCAGTACTTC. It translates to CASSLSAEWVSYEQYF.

Note on this clonotype: An end of the junction does not agree with germline; a read error may underlie this. The chain links TRBV18 to TRBJ2-7, with 7 bases identical to TRBD1. The V gene's germline CDR1 is KGHSH and CDR2 LQKENI. This CDR3 spans 13 amino acids. The CDR3 spells CSSSPGTVYVQYF. CDR3 nucleotide sequence: TGTTCCAGCTCACCAGGGACAGTCTACGTGCAGTACTTC.

In its sample, this clonotype was seen many times. One end of the junction fails to match germline, which may point to a read error. The rearrangement uses TRBV6-1 and TRBJ1-3; D unclear. Germline loops: CDR1 MNHNS, CDR2 SASEGT. The CDR3 is made up of 14 amino acids. In nucleotides, the CDR3 is TGTGCCAGCAGGGAAGCGACGGGCGGAAACACCATATATTTT. Residues: CASREATGGNTIYF.

The gene calls are TRBV19 and TRBJ1-2; 7 bases align to TRBD1. The germline V gene has CDR1 LNHDA and CDR2 SQIVND (reference sequence). Trimming cost V 4 bases and J 2 bases; bases outside gene matches: 10. This CDR3 is 16 amino acids long. The CDR3 region has the DNA TGTGCCAGTAGTAGGCTCCTATCAGGGGGGAACTATGGCTACACCTTC. Residues: CASSRLLSGGNYGYTF.

The rearrangement links TRBV12-3 or TRBV12-4 to TRBJ2-2; D is uncertain. Trimming shortened V by 8 bases and J by 8 bases, and 6 bases separated the two germline ends. The CDR3 is made up of 10 amino acids. CDR3 protein: CASFQGELFF. The CDR3 coding sequence is TGTGCCAGCTTCCAAGGGGAGCTGTTTTTT.

This clonotype was picked up many times. V usage is TRBV30 and J usage is TRBJ2-1; 10 bases fit TRBD2. Germline V gene data show CDR1 as GTSNPN and CDR2 as SVGIG (reference sequence). The V gene end was trimmed by 3 bases and the J gene end by 5 bases; junction bases not matched to a gene: 4. This CDR3 spans 14 amino acids. The CDR3 sequence: CAWRGTSAHNEQFF. Here the CDR3 DNA reads TGTGCCTGGAGGGGGACTAGCGCCCACAATGAGCAGTTCTTC.

By share, this clonotype ranks as medium-sized. The rearrangement uses TRBV5-6 and TRBJ2-1, with 9 positions matching TRBD1. V trimming: 2 bases; J trimming: 7 bases; junction bases outside the gene matches: 7. The CDR3 is 15 residues long. CDR1 and CDR2 (germline): SGHDT, YYEEEE. CDR3 coding DNA: TGTGCCAGCAGCTTTAGACAGGGGGTGTGGAATGAGCAGTTCTTC. Residues: CASSFRQGVWNEQFF.

The CDR3, as DNA: TGCGCCAGCAGCTTGGACAGTAGCGGGAGGACTAGCGAGCAGTACTTC. Its translation: CASSLDSSGRTSEQYF. This chain uses TRBV5-1 with TRBJ2-7; the match to TRBD2 covers 10 bases. CDR1 SGHRS and CDR2 YFSETQ come from the germline V gene. The V and J ends lost 0 bases and 6 bases, in that order; junction bases with no gene match: 9. This CDR3 comprises 16 residues.

The chain links TRBV9 to TRBJ2-7; D gene uncertain. Per the germline V gene, CDR1 is SGDLS and CDR2 is YYNGEE. The CDR3 sequence is 14 residues long. V lost 0 bases, J lost 5 bases, and 12 bases lay in between. The CDR3 is CASSVGSMPHEQYF. The CDR3 coding sequence is TGTGCCAGCAGCGTAGGTTCCATGCCCCACGAGCAGTACTTC.

This clonotype counts as medium-sized. The gene calls are TRBV6-5 and TRBJ2-7; TRBD1 agrees at 8 bases. V was clipped by 4 bases and J by 5 bases; unmatched bases: 4. This CDR3 spans 13 amino acids. Germline CDR1 is MNHEY and CDR2 is SVGAGI. The CDR3 nucleotides read TGTGCCAGCAGTTCAGGGGGCTTGGACGAGCAGTACTTC. Its translation: CASSSGGLDEQYF.

Many counts were recorded for this clonotype. The rearrangement joins TRBV6-6 to TRBJ2-7; 14 positions match TRBD2. The CDR3 extends over 15 amino acids. Germline CDR1 is MNHNY and CDR2 is SVGAGI (reference sequence). V lost 6 bases to trimming and J lost 5 bases; unmatched junction nucleotides: 6. This CDR3 reads CASRTGTSGSDEQYF. For the CDR3, the DNA is TGTGCCAGCAGGACCGGGACTAGCGGGAGCGACGAGCAGTACTTC.

CDR3 in DNA: TGTGCCAGCGGCCAAGGTCGTACCATATATTTT. Protein product: CASGQGRTIYF. J is TRBJ1-3 and V is TRBV5-6; no clear D gene. Germline values: CDR1 SGHDT, CDR2 YYEEEE. CDR3 length equals 11 residues. V lost 7 bases and J lost 10, with 12 bases in between.

In its sample, this clonotype was seen a few times. This sequence joins TRBV12-3 or TRBV12-4 and TRBJ2-5, with TRBD2 identical over 15 bases. V lost 5 bases to trimming and J lost 5 bases; unmatched junction nucleotides: 12. CDR3 length equals 18 residues. CDR3 sequence: CASSLFGLAGGRGETQYF. DNA of the CDR3: TGTGCCAGCAGTCTCTTCGGACTAGCGGGAGGGAGAGGGGAGACCCAGTACTTC.

Regarding this clonotype: Since the CDR3 does not end with the conserved phenylalanine or tryptophan, this likely comes from a read error. The DNA is omitted, as the CDR3 cannot be located on it reliably, and the CDR3 follows TCRdb's listing. This rearrangement joins TRBV7-9 to TRBJ2-7. Germline V gene data show CDR1 as SEHNR and CDR2 as FQNEAQ (reference sequence). The length of the CDR3 is 12 amino acids, counting both ends. CDR3 protein: CASSLVLAARYI.

Turning to this clonotype: It may be a read error: a sequence one base away is much more abundant. The rearrangement uses TRBV6-4 and TRBJ2-3; 7 nucleotides line up with TRBD2. With 0 bases clipped from V and 6 bases from J, the junction kept 6 bases outside the gene matches. Germline V gene data show CDR1 as MRHNA and CDR2 as SNTAGT. The CDR3 extends over 15 amino acids. Here the CDR3 DNA reads TGTGCCAGCAGTGACTCAACTAGCGTGGGGGATACGCAGTATTTT. Translation gives CASSDSTSVGDTQYF.

As concerns this clonotype: An end of the junction differs from the germline gene, which may be a read error. The rearrangement joins TRBV6-1 to TRBJ2-2, with 7 nucleotides matching TRBD2. CDR3 length: 15 residues. The germline V gene has CDR1 MNHNS and CDR2 SASEGT. As DNA, the CDR3 is TGTGCCGGAACGGCCGGGACTAAGAACATCGGGGAGCTGTTTTTT. Amino acids: CAGTAGTKNIGELFF.

In its sample, this clonotype is medium-sized. This rearrangement joins TRBV6-6 to TRBJ2-7; D is undetermined. V was trimmed by 0 bases and J by 1 base, leaving 7 bases between them. This CDR3 has 14 amino acids. Germline lookup yields CDR1 MNHNY and CDR2 SVGAGI (reference sequence). CDR3 nucleotide sequence: TGTGCCAGCAGTTACTCGCCCGAGTCCTACGAGCAGTACTTC. It specifies CASSYSPESYEQYF.

This clonotype was seen a few times. The chain recombines TRBV5-1 with TRBJ2-3; 10 nucleotides align to TRBD1. After removal of 4 bases from V and 3 bases from J, the junction contained 2 bases not matched to a gene. Germline lookup yields CDR1 SGHRS and CDR2 YFSETQ. This CDR3 is 14 amino acids long. As DNA, the CDR3 is TGCGCCAGCAGCCAGGGACAGGGGACAGATACGCAGTATTTT. It specifies CASSQGQGTDTQYF. The entire variable domain, with the rest obtained from reference TRBV5-1 and TRBJ2-3, is as follows: KAGVTQTPRYLIKTRGQQVTLSCSPISGHRSVSWYQQTPGQGLQFLFEYFSETQRNKGNFPGRFSGRQFSNSRSEMNVSTLELGDSALYLCASSQGQGTDTQYFGPGTRLTVL.

This clonotype counts as medium-sized (0.01 to 0.1%). The genes are TRBV12-3 or TRBV12-4 and TRBJ2-2; 9 nucleotides agree with TRBD1. After removal of 3 bases from V and 7 bases from J, the junction contained 9 bases not matched to a gene. This CDR3 is built from 16 residues. In DNA, the CDR3 is TGTGCCAGCAGTTTTTCCGGGACAGGGCGTGACGGGGAGCTGTTTTTT. It specifies CASSFSGTGRDGELFF.

By sample share, this clonotype is medium-sized. J is TRBJ2-2 and V is TRBV19; perhaps TRBD2 as D (5 bases). The V end was cut by 5 bases, the J end by 1 base, with 8 bases between. CDR1 is LNHDA, CDR2 SQIVND, per germline (reference sequence). The CDR3 runs 14 residues. The CDR3 loop is CASSQRQNTGELFF. The CDR3 coding sequence is TGTGCCAGTAGTCAGCGGCAGAACACCGGGGAGCTGTTTTTT.

The chain links TRBV7-9 to TRBJ2-1; 11 bases match TRBD2. The CDR3 extends over 14 amino acids. Germline V gives CDR1 SEHNR, CDR2 FQNEAQ (reference sequence). V was clipped by 5 bases and J by 6 bases; unmatched bases: 3. This CDR3 reads CASSPGTSGNEQFF. Written as DNA, the CDR3 is TGTGCCAGCAGCCCCGGGACTAGCGGCAATGAGCAGTTCTTC.